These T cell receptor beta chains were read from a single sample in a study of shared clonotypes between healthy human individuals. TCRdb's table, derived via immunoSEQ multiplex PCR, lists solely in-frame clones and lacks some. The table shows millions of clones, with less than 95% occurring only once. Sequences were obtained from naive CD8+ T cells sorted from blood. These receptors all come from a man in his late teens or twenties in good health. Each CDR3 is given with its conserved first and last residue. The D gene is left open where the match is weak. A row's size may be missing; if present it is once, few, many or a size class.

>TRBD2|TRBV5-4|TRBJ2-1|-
CASSLEAGGSYNEQFF
TGTGCCAGCAGCTTGGAAGCGGGGGGCTCCTACAATGAGCAGTTCTTC
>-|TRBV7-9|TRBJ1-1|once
CASSLGMAEAFF
TGTGCCAGCAGCTTAGGTATGGCTGAAGCTTTCTTT
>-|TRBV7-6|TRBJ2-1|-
CASSLDAVLSYNEQFF
TGTGCCAGCAGCTTAGACGCGGTCCTCTCCTACAATGAGCAGTTCTTC
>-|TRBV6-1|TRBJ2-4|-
CASEGEETVNIQYF
TGTGCCAGCGAGGGGGAGGAAACAGTAAACATTCAGTACTTC
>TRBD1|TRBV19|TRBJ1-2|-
CASRDGQGGGYTF
TGTGCCAGTAGAGACGGACAGGGGGGTGGCTACACCTTC
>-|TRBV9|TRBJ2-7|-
CASSVGDSATYEQYF
TGTGCCAGCAGCGTAGGAGACTCTGCTACCTACGAGCAGTACTTC
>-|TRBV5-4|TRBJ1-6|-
CASSDSNSPLHF
TGTGCCAGCAGTGATAGTAATTCACCCCTCCACTTT
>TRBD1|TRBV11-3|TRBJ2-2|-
CASSLSPGQENTGELFF
TGTGCCAGCAGCTTATCGCCGGGACAGGAGAACACCGGGGAGCTGTTTTTT
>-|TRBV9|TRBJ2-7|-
CASSVESGGGHEQYF
TGTGCCAGCAGCGTAGAAAGCGGAGGGGGGCACGAGCAGTACTTC
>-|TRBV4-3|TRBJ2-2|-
CASSQEASNTGELFF
TGCGCCAGCAGCCAAGAAGCTTCGAACACCGGGGAGCTGTTTTTT
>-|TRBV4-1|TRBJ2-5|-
CASSQDKSLQETQYF
TGCGCCAGCAGCCAAGATAAGAGTCTCCAAGAAACCCAGTACTTC
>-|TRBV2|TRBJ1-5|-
CASSMGLMSNQPQHF
TGTGCCAGCAGTATGGGACTTATGAGCAATCAGCCCCAGCATTTT
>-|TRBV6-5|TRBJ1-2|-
CASSYLEGVNGYTF
TGTGCCAGCAGTTACTTGGAGGGGGTAAATGGCTACACCTTC
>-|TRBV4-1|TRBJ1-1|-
CASSQEWQLMNTEAFF
TGCGCCAGCAGCCAAGAATGGCAGCTCATGAACACTGAAGCTTTCTTT
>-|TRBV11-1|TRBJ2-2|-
CASSLGTANTGELFF
TGTGCCAGCAGCTTAGGGACAGCGAACACCGGGGAGCTGTTTTTT
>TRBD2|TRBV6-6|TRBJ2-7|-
CASSPGLAGVYEQYF
TGTGCCAGCAGCCCCGGACTAGCGGGAGTGTACGAGCAGTACTTC